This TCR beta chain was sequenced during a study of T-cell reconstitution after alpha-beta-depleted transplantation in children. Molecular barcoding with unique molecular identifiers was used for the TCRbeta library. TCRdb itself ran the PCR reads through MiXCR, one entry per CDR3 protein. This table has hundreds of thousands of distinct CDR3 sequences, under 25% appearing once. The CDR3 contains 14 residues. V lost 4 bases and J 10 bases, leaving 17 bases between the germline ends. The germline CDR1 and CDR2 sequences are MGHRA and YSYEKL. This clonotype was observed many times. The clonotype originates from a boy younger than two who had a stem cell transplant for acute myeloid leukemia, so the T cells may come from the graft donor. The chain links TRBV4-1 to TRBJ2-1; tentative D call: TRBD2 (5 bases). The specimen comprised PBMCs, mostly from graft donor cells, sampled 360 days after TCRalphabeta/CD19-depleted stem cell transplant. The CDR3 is CASSRSVGVGEQFF. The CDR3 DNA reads TGCGCCAGCAGCCGGAGCGTCGGGGTCGGGGAGCAGTTCTTC.